This T cell receptor (beta chain) was recovered during a study of blood T cell repertoires in COVID-19 (dated by TCRdb to about 2020). Regarding the study in general: The collaborator samples originated in the United States, Italy and Spain and spanned the acute and convalescent phases of COVID-19. Deeply sampled blood TCRbeta repertoires from subjects exposed to, actively infected with, or recovered from COVID-19 were included in the dataset. The sample metadata nearly always contained a de-identified subject ID, COVID-19 status, age in years and sex. Where HLA class I and class II types were available, the types were taken from metadata supplied by the sample provider, not from assay-based typing. The samples were drawn from the first 160 participants of the ongoing ImmuneRACE study and from 1,254 subjects provided by 6 global collaborators. The material from the prospective study consisted of cDNA or gDNA derived from T cells, B-cell-depleted T cells, or PBMCs. The repertoires were released in a freely available public database meant as a resource for research on the immune response to SARS-CoV-2. What the work shows at the level of the full study, not this receptor alone: How much clinical and demographic metadata was included differed by source and by participant, and the metadata was provided uncurated.

The collaborating institutions used their own protocols to collect whole blood in K2EDTA tubes. For TCRbeta analysis, collaborator samples were shipped as frozen whole blood, as isolated PBMCs, or as DNA extracted from either sample type. TCRbeta CDR3 regions were amplified from genomic DNA using the immunoSEQ Assay, a bias-controlled multiplex PCR. The study's own analysis went as follows. The number of nucleated cells in each sample was estimated by amplification of reference gene primers within the assay. To quantify the absolute abundance of each unique TCRbeta CDR3 rearrangement, sequence reads were collapsed and filtered. For each sample, productive Simpson clonality was calculated as the square root of Simpson's diversity index over productive rearrangements. Imported from immuneACCESS, the table was reduced by TCRdb to in-frame sequences with V and J called. These copies leave out some clones; in studies compared against another copy, an unresolved V gene accounts for under half, and the cause of the remainder is not known. The V and J calls and clone size come from that table; D and trimming were worked out from the DNA. This sample holds around 250,000 clones; about four fifths were observed only once. The ten largest account for 3.4% of the sample.

The CDR3 numbers 15 residues from cysteine through phenylalanine. The only DNA kept is the CDR3, 45 bases in frame from the first base. From the germline V gene (reference sequence), CDR1 is GTSNPN and CDR2 is SVGIG. V is pruned by 4 bases and J by 2 bases, leaving 8 bases of the junction without a gene match. With regard to this clone: The antigen it binds to is not known. Base qualities were left out, and no much larger clone turns up one base away.

The chain is assembled from TRBV30 and TRBJ2-5; 9 middle bases align to TRBD1. The receptor was derived from a woman between 18 and 30 years old with acute or convalescent COVID-19. Sequenced: peripheral blood. The CDR3 corresponds to CAWIGTGLWQETQYF. The nucleotides read TGTGCCTGGATCGGGACAGGGTTGTGGCAAGAGACCCAGTACTTC.